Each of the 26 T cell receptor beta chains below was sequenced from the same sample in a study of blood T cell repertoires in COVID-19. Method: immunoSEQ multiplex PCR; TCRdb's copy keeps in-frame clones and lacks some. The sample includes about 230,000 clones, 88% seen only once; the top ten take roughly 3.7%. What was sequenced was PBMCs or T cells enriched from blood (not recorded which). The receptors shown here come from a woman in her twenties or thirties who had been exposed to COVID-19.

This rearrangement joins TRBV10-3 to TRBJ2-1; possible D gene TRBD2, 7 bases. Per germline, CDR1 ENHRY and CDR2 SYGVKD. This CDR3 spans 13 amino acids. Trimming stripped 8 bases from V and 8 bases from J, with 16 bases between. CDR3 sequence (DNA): TGTGCCATCCATGGCGGGGGCATAGATGAGCAGTTCTTC. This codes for CAIHGGGIDEQFF.

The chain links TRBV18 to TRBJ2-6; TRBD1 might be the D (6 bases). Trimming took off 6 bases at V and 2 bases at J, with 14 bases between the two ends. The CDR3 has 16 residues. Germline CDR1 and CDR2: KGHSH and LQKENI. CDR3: CASSRTGTTGANVLTF. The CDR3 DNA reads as TGTGCCAGCTCGCGCACCGGGACAACTGGGGCCAACGTCCTGACTTTC.

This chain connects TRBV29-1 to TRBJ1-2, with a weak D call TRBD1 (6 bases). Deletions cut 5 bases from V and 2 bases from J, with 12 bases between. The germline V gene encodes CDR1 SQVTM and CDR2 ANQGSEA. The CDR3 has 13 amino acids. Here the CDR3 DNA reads TGCAGCGTTAAAGCAGGGACAAACTATGGCTACACCTTC. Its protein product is CSVKAGTNYGYTF.

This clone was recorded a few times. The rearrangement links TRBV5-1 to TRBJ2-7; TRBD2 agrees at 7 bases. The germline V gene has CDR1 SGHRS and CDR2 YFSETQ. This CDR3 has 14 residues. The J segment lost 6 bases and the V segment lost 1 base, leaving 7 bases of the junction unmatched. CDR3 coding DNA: TGCGCCAGCAGCTTGCAGCGGGACCGGGGCGAGCAGTACTTC. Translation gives CASSLQRDRGEQYF.

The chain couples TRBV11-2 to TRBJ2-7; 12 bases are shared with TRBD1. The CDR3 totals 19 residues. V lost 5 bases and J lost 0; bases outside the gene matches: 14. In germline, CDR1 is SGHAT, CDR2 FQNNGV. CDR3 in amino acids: CASSLSTGTGGLGSYEQYF. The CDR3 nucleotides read TGTGCCAGCAGCCTCTCCACCGGGACAGGGGGCCTTGGCTCCTACGAGCAGTACTTC.

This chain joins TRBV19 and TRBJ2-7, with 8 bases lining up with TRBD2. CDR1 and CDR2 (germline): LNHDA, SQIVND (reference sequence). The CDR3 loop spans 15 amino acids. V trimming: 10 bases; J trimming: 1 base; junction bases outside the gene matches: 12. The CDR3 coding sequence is TGTGCCACATCCCCTGGAAGCGGGAGTTCCTACGAGCAGTACTTC. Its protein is CATSPGSGSSYEQYF.

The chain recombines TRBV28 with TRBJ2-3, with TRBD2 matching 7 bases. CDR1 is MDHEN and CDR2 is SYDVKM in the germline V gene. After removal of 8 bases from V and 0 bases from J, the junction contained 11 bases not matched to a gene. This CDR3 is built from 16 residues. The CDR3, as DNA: TGTGCCAGCGGCTCCCCTAGCGGTTCTAGCACAGATACGCAGTATTTT. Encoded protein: CASGSPSGSSTDTQYF.

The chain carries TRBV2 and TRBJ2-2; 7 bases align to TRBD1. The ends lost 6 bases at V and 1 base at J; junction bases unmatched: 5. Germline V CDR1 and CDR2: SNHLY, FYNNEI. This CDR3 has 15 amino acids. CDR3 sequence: CASSSRTGNTGELFF. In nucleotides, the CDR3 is TGTGCCAGCAGCTCGAGGACAGGGAACACCGGGGAGCTGTTTTTT.

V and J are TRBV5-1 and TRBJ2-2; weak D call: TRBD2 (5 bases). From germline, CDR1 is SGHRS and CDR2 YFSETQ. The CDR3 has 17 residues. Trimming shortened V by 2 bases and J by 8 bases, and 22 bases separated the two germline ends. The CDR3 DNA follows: TGCGCCAGCAGCTTTACGCCGGGCAGCGGATCATGGGGGGAGCTGTTTTTT. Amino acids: CASSFTPGSGSWGELFF.

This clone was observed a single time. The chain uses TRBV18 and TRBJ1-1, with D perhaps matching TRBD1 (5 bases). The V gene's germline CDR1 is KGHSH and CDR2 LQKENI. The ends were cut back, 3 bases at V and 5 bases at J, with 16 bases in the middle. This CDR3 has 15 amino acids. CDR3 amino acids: CASSPPGWGGTEAFF. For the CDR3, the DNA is TGTGCCAGCTCACCTCCGGGATGGGGGGGGACTGAAGCTTTCTTT.

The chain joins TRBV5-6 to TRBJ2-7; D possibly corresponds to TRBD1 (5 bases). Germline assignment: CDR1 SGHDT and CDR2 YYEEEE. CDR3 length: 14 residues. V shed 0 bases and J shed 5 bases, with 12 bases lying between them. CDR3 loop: CASSLGIGADEQYF. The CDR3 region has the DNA TGTGCCAGCAGCTTGGGGATAGGGGCCGACGAGCAGTACTTC.

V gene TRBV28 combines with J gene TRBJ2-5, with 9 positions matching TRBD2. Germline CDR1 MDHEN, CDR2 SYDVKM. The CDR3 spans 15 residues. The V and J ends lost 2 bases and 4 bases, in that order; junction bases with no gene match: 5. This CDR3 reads CASSLGSGRGETQYF. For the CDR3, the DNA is TGTGCCAGCAGTTTAGGTAGCGGGAGAGGAGAGACCCAGTACTTC. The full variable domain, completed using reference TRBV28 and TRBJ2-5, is DVKVTQSSRYLVKRTGEKVFLECVQDMDHENMFWYRQDPGLGLRLIYFSYDVKMKEKGDIPEGYSVSREKKERFSLILESASTNQTSMYLCASSLGSGRGETQYFGPGTRLLVL.

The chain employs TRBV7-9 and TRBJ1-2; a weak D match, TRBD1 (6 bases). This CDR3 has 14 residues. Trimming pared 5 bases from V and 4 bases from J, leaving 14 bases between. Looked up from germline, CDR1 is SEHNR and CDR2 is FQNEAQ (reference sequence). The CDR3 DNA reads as TGTGCCAGCAGCGGTACCGGGACACGCTATGGCTACACCTTC. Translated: CASSGTGTRYGYTF. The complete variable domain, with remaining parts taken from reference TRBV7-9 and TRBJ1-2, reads DTGVSQNPRHKITKRGQNVTFRCDPISEHNRLYWYRQTLGQGPEFLTYFQNEAQLEKSRLLSDRFSAERPKGSFSTLEIQRTEQGDSAMYLCASSGTGTRYGYTFGSGTRLTVV.

The CDR3 loop reads CASSPGQQYGYTF. As DNA, the CDR3 is TGTGCCAGCAGCCCCGGACAGCAATATGGCTACACCTTC. V usage is TRBV6-5 and J usage is TRBJ1-2; maybe TRBD1 (6 bases). V was shortened by 6 bases and J by 5 bases, with 13 bases between the two germline ends. This CDR3 spans 13 amino acids. Germline V lookup: CDR1 MNHEY, CDR2 SVGAGI.

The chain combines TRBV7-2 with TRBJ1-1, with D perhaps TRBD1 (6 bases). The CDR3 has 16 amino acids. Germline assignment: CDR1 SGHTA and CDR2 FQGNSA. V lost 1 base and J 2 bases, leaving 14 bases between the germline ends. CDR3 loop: CASSLDAAGANTEAFF. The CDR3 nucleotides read TGTGCCAGCAGCTTAGATGCGGCAGGGGCTAACACTGAAGCTTTCTTT.

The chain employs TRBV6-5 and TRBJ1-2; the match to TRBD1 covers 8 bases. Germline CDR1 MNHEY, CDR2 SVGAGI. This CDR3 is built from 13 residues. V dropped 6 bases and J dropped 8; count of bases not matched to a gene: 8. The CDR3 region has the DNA TGTGCCAGCAGACCGACAGGGGTGCGAGGCTACACCTTC. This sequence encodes CASRPTGVRGYTF.

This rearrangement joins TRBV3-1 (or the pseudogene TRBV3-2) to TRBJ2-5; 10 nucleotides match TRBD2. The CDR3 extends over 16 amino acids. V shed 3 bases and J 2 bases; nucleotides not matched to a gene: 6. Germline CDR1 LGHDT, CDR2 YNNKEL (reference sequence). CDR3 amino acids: CASSHLTSGPQETQYF. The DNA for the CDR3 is TGTGCCAGCAGCCACCTGACTAGCGGGCCACAAGAGACCCAGTACTTC.

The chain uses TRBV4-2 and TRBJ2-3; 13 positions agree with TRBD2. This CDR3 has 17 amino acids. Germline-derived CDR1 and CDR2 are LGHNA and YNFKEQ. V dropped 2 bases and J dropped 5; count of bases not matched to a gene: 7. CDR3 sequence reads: CASSQILAGGRGDTQYF. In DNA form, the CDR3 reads TGTGCCAGCAGCCAAATACTAGCGGGAGGGCGAGGAGATACGCAGTATTTT.

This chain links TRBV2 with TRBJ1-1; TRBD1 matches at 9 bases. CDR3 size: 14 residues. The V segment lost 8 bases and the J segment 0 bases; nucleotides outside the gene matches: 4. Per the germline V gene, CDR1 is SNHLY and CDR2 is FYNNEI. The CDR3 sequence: CASSGQGMNTEAFF. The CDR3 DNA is TGTGCCAGCTCAGGACAGGGGATGAACACTGAAGCTTTCTTT. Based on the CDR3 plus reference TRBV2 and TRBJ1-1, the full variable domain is EPEVTQTPSHQVTQMGQEVILRCVPISNHLYFYWYRQILGQKVEFLVSFYNNEISEKSEIFDDQFSVERPDGSNFTLKIRSTKLEDSAMYFCASSGQGMNTEAFFGQGTRLTVV.

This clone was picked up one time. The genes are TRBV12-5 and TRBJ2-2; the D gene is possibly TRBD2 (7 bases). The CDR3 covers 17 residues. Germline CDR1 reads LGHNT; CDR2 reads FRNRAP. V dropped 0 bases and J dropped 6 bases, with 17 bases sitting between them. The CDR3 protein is CASGLVLGGRHPGELFF. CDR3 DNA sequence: TGTGCTAGTGGTTTGGTACTCGGGGGGCGCCATCCCGGGGAGCTGTTTTTT.

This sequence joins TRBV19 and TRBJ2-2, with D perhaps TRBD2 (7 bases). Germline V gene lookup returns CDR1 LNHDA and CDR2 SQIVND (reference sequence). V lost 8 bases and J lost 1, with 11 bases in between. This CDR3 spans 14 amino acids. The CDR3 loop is CASRGGVNTGELFF. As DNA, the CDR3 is TGTGCCAGTCGAGGGGGGGTGAACACCGGGGAGCTGTTTTTT. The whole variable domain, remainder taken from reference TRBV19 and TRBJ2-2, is DGGITQSPKYLFRKEGQNVTLSCEQNLNHDAMYWYRQDPGQGLRLIYYSQIVNDFQKGDIAEGYSVSREKKESFPLTVTSAQKNPTAFYLCASRGGVNTGELFFGEGSRLTVL.

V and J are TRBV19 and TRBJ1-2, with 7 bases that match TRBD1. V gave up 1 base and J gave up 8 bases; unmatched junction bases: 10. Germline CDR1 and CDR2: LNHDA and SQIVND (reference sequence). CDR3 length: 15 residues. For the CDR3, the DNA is TGTGCCAGTAGTATAGCCCCAGGGGGGCCTCAAGGCTACACCTTC. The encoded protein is CASSIAPGGPQGYTF.

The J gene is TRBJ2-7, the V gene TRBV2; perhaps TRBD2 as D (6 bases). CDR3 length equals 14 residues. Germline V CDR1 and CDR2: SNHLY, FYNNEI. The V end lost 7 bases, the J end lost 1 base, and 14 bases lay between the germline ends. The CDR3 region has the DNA TGTGCCAGCACCTTTGCCGGGAGATCCTACGAGCAGTACTTC. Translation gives CASTFAGRSYEQYF.

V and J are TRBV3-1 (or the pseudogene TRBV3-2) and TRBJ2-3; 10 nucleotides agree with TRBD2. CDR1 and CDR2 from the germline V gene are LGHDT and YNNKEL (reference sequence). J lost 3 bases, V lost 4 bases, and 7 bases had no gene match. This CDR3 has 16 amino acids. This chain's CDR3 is CASSLAAGGPTDTQYF. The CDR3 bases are TGTGCCAGCAGCCTCGCAGCGGGAGGGCCTACAGATACGCAGTATTTT.

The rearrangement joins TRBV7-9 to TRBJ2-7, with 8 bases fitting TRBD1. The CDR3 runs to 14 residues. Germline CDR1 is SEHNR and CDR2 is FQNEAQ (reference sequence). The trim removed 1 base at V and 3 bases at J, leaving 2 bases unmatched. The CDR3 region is CASSLGTGLYEQYF. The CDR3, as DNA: TGTGCCAGCAGCTTAGGGACAGGGCTCTACGAGCAGTACTTC.

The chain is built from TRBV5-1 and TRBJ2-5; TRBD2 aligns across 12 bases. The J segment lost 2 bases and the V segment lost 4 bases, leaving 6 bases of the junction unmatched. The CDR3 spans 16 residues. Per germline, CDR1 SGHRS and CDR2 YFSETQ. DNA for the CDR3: TGCGCCAGCAGCGACGGGACTAGCGGGTCTCAAGAGACCCAGTACTTC. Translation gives CASSDGTSGSQETQYF.